These T cell receptor beta chains were read from a single sample in a study of blood T cell repertoires in COVID-19. Clones were read by immunoSEQ multiplex PCR, and TCRdb kept only the in-frame ones, dropping some. The profile shows some 170,000 clones, roughly 87% of them singletons. The specimen was PBMCs or T cells enriched from blood (not recorded which). The receptors were sampled from a human donor with acute COVID-19. The donor label of this sample is uncertain. CDR3s include the opening cysteine and the closing phenylalanine or tryptophan.

J | length | V | CDR3
TRBJ2-2 | 16 | TRBV9 | CATNRGPMGGTGELFF
TRBJ1-5 | 14 | TRBV4-1 | CASSQKQDNQPQHF
TRBJ1-1 | 10 | TRBV30 | CASKSLEAFF
TRBJ2-7 | 13 | TRBV6-5 | CASSRDRGYEQYF
TRBJ1-5 | 15 | TRBV7-2 | CASSPTRGISQPQHF
TRBJ1-2 | 15 | TRBV5-8 | CASSLQGSGDYGYTF
TRBJ2-7 | 14 | TRBV6-5 | CASSYGQGAGEQYF
TRBJ1-2 | 17 | TRBV11-2 | CASSPAFDRKDNYGYTF
TRBJ1-1 | 14 | TRBV4-3 | CASSQLTLNTEAFF
TRBJ2-1 | 15 | TRBV12-5 | CASGKPGTTGGEQFF